This T cell receptor beta chain was found in a study of blood T cells in healthy people across ages (dated by TCRdb to between 2014 and 2017). General notes on the study: In model experiments, template switching captured about one uniquely barcoded TCR beta cDNA molecule for every two T cells. Two additional independent replicas of 1 million unique cDNA reads from the same blood draw were analyzed for two donors (one aged 18 to 30 and one aged 80 or older). To avoid experimental bias, donors of different ages were spread randomly across the sequencing lanes. To track age-related changes in TCR beta repertoire diversity, the study relied on deep sequencing normalized with unique cDNA molecular identifiers. Donors were grouped into four age groups: young (average roughly 17 years), middle-aged (less than 40), aged (about 59) and long-lived (around 80).

To prepare the library, 5' RACE was applied. A second PCR of roughly 7 to 11 cycles was run with a J-beta primer mix and a sample-barcoded 5' primer. A unique molecular identifier was introduced onto each TCR beta cDNA molecule by a template-switch 5' adaptor carrying 12 random nucleotides. At least 2.5 million CDR3-containing paired-end reads were obtained from each sample. The Mint cDNA synthesis kit, primed by a TRBC-specific oligonucleotide, was used to synthesize first-strand cDNA from all RNA. After uracil-DNA glycosylase treatment, a first 18-cycle PCR used universal primers M1SS and BC2_uni_R on all cDNA. As for the original processing: For normalization, 1 million high-quality reads, each with a distinct molecular identifier, were randomly selected from each sample. Instead of being binned into consensus sequences, reads that shared molecular identifiers were thrown out. MiTCR, with a Q25 quality threshold and the strictest error-elimination algorithm, was used for CDR3 identification, clonotype clustering and error correction. A nonparametric unseen species model with Euler transformation was used to estimate a lower bound on total TCR beta diversity. The public reads were reprocessed in TCRdb via fastp at Q25 and MiXCR, keeping in-frame beta chains. Each CDR3 protein appears once, grouped with its most common genes and DNA. V and J calls and clone size were set by TCRdb, not the authors. This sample lists around 1,900,000 distinct CDR3 sequences; about two fifths were detected once. The ten largest clonotypes hold 23% of the sample.

This clonotype was seen more than once but under ten times. The specificity of this receptor is unknown. No base-level quality is on record; no much larger clone is a single base apart. Broad study findings and their caveats: The percentage of naive T cells measured by flow cytometry correlated strongly with observed TCR beta diversity. Compared with the aged group, the long-lived group had more naive CD4+ T cells, fewer expanded clones and increased TCR diversity, suggesting age selection. Bulk unsorted PBMC profiling prevented conclusive comparison of naive and antigen-experienced compartments. Total diversity estimates from one million sequenced T cells were considered lower bounds and underestimates. Because the CMV infection status of the donors was unknown, age-related changes in expanded clonotypes may potentially have been confounded. As age increased, observed TCR beta diversity per million T cells dropped in a roughly linear way, and a significant reduction was already evident by age about 40.

The roughly 39 donors, aged about 6 to 100 years, were systemically healthy Caucasian individuals from Russia. Each donor gave about 9.2 milliliters of peripheral blood, drawn into EDTA-treated Vacutainer tubes. Ficoll-Paque density-gradient centrifugation was used to isolate PBMCs, with at least 6.5 million per sample. Trizol reagent was used to extract total RNA from the PBMCs, yielding at least 6 micrograms per sample. Naive CD45RAhigh/CD27high T cell percentages were measured by flow cytometry on a PBMC aliquot from every donor. The junction carries 9 bases between V and J, which are trimmed by 2 bases and 4 bases respectively. The CDR3 goes from the cysteine to the phenylalanine over 14 residues. The sequence is cut down to CDR3 DNA, 42 bases in frame from base 1.

This receptor was identified in a human donor in good health. This chain joins TRBV12-3 or TRBV12-4 to TRBJ2-1; the D gene is possibly TRBD1 or TRBD2, with 5 bases matching each. Specimen: blood. The nucleotides are TGTGCCAGCAGTTTAAGCGAGGGGTACAATGAGCAGTTCTTC. Its product reads: CASSLSEGYNEQFF.